These 13 T cell receptor beta chains were sequenced from one sample in a study of blood T cell repertoires in COVID-19. The repertoire was sequenced with immunoSEQ multiplex PCR; TCRdb's copy has only in-frame clones and lacks some. The sample contains over 40,000 clones, around 93% of which appear only once. The sequenced sample consisted of peripheral blood. These receptors were obtained from a human donor in a cohort sampled during active COVID-19.

The genes are TRBV7-8 and TRBJ2-3, with TRBD2 matching 13 bases. The CDR3 is 18 residues long. Germline CDR1 reads SGHVS; CDR2 reads FQNEAQ. The V and J ends lost 1 base and 2 bases, in that order; junction bases with no gene match: 6. CDR3 sequence (DNA): TGTGCCAGCAGCTTAGTTTCACTAGCGGGGGGGTACACAGATACGCAGTATTTT. It is translated as CASSLVSLAGGYTDTQYF.

The V call is TRBV15, the J call TRBJ1-2; 10 bases are shared with TRBD1. The CDR3 totals 18 residues. Germline V lookup: CDR1 LNHNV, CDR2 YYDKDF (reference sequence). The V gene end was trimmed by 2 bases and the J gene end by 7 bases; junction bases not matched to a gene: 16. The CDR3 DNA is TGTGCCACCAGCAGATCCCCCAGGACCGGGACAGGGGAAAGTGGCTACACCTTC. Residues: CATSRSPRTGTGESGYTF.

The chain links TRBV6-2 or TRBV6-3 to TRBJ1-2, with D tentatively TRBD1 (5 bases). The V and J ends lost 6 bases and 4 bases respectively, with 12 bases between them. Germline V gives CDR1 MNHEY, CDR2 SVGEGT. The length of the CDR3 is 13 residues. The CDR3 here is CASSRDSSYGYTF. CDR3 DNA sequence: TGTGCCAGCAGCCGAGACAGTTCCTATGGCTACACCTTC.

This rearrangement joins TRBV19 to TRBJ2-7; 10 bases line up with TRBD1. The ends lost 0 bases at V and 9 bases at J; junction bases unmatched: 11. CDR3 length: 16 amino acids. Looked up from germline, CDR1 is LNHDA and CDR2 is SQIVND (reference sequence). The CDR3 loop is CASSIEGTGVNRRQYF. The CDR3 DNA reads TGTGCCAGTAGTATAGAGGGGACAGGGGTGAATCGGAGGCAGTACTTC.

V is TRBV12-5 and J is TRBJ1-1; D uncertain. Germline CDR1 is LGHNT and CDR2 is FRNRAP. With 2 bases removed from V and 0 bases from J, the gap between germline ends came to 10 bases. The CDR3 covers 15 residues. In nucleotides, the CDR3 is TGTGCTAGTGGTTTGTCAGGAGGGCTGAACACTGAAGCTTTCTTT. This translates into CASGLSGGLNTEAFF. The whole variable domain, remainder taken from reference TRBV12-5 and TRBJ1-1, is DARVTQTPRHKVTEMGQEVTMRCQPILGHNTVFWYRQTMMQGLELLAYFRNRAPLDDSGMPKDRFSAEMPDATLATLKIQPSEPRDSAVYFCASGLSGGLNTEAFFGQGTRLTVV.

This clone showed up just a few times. The rearrangement uses TRBV4-1 and TRBJ1-6; 11 bases fit TRBD1. J gave up 9 bases and V 8 bases, and 3 bases lay outside the gene matches. The CDR3 spans 13 residues. Looked up from germline, CDR1 is MGHRA and CDR2 is YSYEKL. The CDR3 DNA is TGCGCCAGCCGGGACAGGGGGTTTTCACCCCTCCACTTT. Its translation is CASRDRGFSPLHF.

The V and J genes are TRBV5-4 and TRBJ2-1, with 7 bases that match TRBD2. J gave up 8 bases and V 4 bases, and 9 bases lay outside the gene matches. The CDR3 runs 14 residues. Germline CDR1 SGHNT, CDR2 YYREEE (reference sequence). The CDR3 spells CASSTLSSGDEQFF. Here the CDR3 DNA reads TGTGCCAGCAGCACATTATCTAGCGGAGATGAGCAGTTCTTC.

The V call is TRBV7-9, the J call TRBJ1-5; D remains ambiguous. Trimming took off 3 bases at V and 4 bases at J, with 4 bases between the two ends. The CDR3 is made up of 12 amino acids. Germline V CDR1 and CDR2: SEHNR, FQNEAQ (reference sequence). CDR3: CASSFSNQPQHF. The CDR3 DNA sequence: TGTGCCAGCAGCTTTTCAAATCAGCCCCAGCATTTT.

The chain carries TRBV7-2 and TRBJ1-5; D perhaps matches TRBD1 (6 bases). The CDR3 covers 15 residues. The germline V gene has CDR1 SGHTA and CDR2 FQGNSA. V was shortened by 3 bases and J by 4 bases, with 13 bases between the two germline ends. CDR3 region: CASSFQQGGNQPQHF. DNA for the CDR3: TGTGCCAGCAGCTTTCAACAGGGTGGTAATCAGCCCCAGCATTTT.

The rearrangement uses TRBV7-9 and TRBJ2-7; 8 nucleotides line up with TRBD2. The CDR3 sequence is 15 residues long. With 4 bases clipped from V and 1 base from J, the junction kept 6 bases outside the gene matches. Germline V gives CDR1 SEHNR, CDR2 FQNEAQ (reference sequence). In nucleotides, the CDR3 is TGTGCCAGCAGCTCGTGGAGCGGGAGATCCTACGAGCAGTACTTC. Protein sequence: CASSSWSGRSYEQYF.

This chain links TRBV5-6 with TRBJ2-7, with TRBD1 identical over 8 bases. This CDR3 has 14 amino acids. Germline assignment: CDR1 SGHDT and CDR2 YYEEEE. V dropped 4 bases and J dropped 5; count of bases not matched to a gene: 8. DNA for the CDR3: TGTGCCAGCAGCAACAGGGGGAGCATGGACGAGCAGTACTTC. Translation gives CASSNRGSMDEQYF.

This clone was seen more than once but under ten times. The chain's CDR3 is CASNSQGSPSGNTIYF. CDR3 nucleotide sequence: TGTGCCAGCAATTCACAGGGGTCCCCCTCTGGAAACACCATATATTTT. The chain uses TRBV6-6 and TRBJ1-3, with 7 bases matching TRBD1. With V trimmed by 7 bases and J by 0 bases, 9 bases remained unmatched. The germline V gene has CDR1 MNHNY and CDR2 SVGAGI (reference sequence). This CDR3 has 16 residues.

CDR3 region: CASRGGTSPSYEQYF. The CDR3 coding sequence is TGTGCCAGCAGGGGAGGGACGTCACCCTCCTACGAGCAGTACTTC. The chain uses TRBV27 and TRBJ2-7; 7 nucleotides line up with TRBD2. CDR1 and CDR2 (germline): MNHEY, SMNVEV (reference sequence). V dropped 6 bases and J dropped 0; count of bases not matched to a gene: 8. This CDR3 region has 15 residues.